The clone carrying this T cell receptor beta chain was seen a few times. What it recognizes is unknown. With a J-beta primer mix and a sample-barcoded 5' primer, a second PCR ran roughly 7 to 11 cycles. One entry per CDR3 protein, called by TCRdb with MiXCR from the 5' RACE reads. The sample lists 600,000 to 850,000 distinct CDR3 sequences; roughly 25% were seen once. The sample originates from a study of blood T cells in healthy people across ages. General study points: Per-million-T-cell TCR beta diversity fell roughly linearly with age.

The germline V gene encodes CDR1 SGHTA and CDR2 FQGTGA. V dropped 5 bases and J dropped 0 bases, with 14 bases sitting between them. The CDR3 length is 16 residues. These data were also filed under a second study, of T cells of mothers and their children. Per that study: Unrelated mother-child pairs always had slightly, but never significantly, lower normalized overlap than related pairs.

The rearrangement joins TRBV7-3 to TRBJ2-1; no clear D. Sequenced sample: blood. The TCR originated in a boy between 10 and 17 years old in good health. For the CDR3, the DNA is TGTGCCAGCAGCCCCATTTCCCAGAGCTCCTACAATGAGCAGTTCTTC. It translates to CASSPISQSSYNEQFF.